These 17 T cell receptor beta chains were all obtained from the same sample, sequenced in a study of T cells in women clearing cervical HPV infection. Sequencing used immunoSEQ multiplex PCR; TCRdb keeps in-frame clones, though not all of them. The listing contains about 24,000 clones. Input material: blood buffy coat. These TCRs come from a woman aged 18 to 69 with a cervical HPV16 infection that either progressed to CIN3+ or cleared (not recorded which).

Note on this clone: The CDR3 goes on 3 residues after the read ends, and that part is filled in from the germline J gene. V and J are TRBV12-3 or TRBV12-4 and TRBJ2-7, with 15 bases aligning to TRBD2. The junction had 6 bases not matched to a gene; V was cut back by 3 bases and J by 3 bases. The CDR3 runs to 17 residues. Incomplete CDR3 DNA: TGTGCCAGCAGTTTCCGGACTAGCGGGAGGGAGGTCTACGAG. It translates to CASSFRTSGREVYE. The entire CDR3 protein is CASSFRTSGREVYEQYF.

Comment on this clone: The read terminates 3 residues ahead of where the CDR3 ends, so the germline J gene completes it. The chain carries TRBV11-3 and TRBJ2-1; 9 positions match TRBD2. V gave up 0 bases and J gave up 9 bases; unmatched junction bases: 6. Germline lookup yields CDR1 SGHNT and CDR2 YENEEA. This CDR3 is 15 amino acids long. The CDR3 loop reads CASSLDGSSGTEQFF. The CDR3 DNA, read in part, is TGTGCCAGCAGCTTAGATGGGTCTAGCGGGACTGAG.

As concerns this clone: The read stops 3 residues short of the end of the CDR3; the missing end is completed from the germline J gene. The chain employs TRBV2 and TRBJ1-6; 7 bases agree with TRBD1. The CDR3 runs 13 residues. The J segment lost 5 bases and the V segment lost 9 bases, leaving 4 bases of the junction unmatched. Germline CDR1 reads SNHLY; CDR2 reads FYNNEI. CDR3: CARRDSNNSPLHF. The CDR3 bases that were read are TGTGCCAGACGGGACAGCAATAATTCACCC.

Concerning this clone itself: The observed sequence ends 3 residues before the CDR3 terminus, with the missing tail filled in from the germline J gene. This chain uses TRBV19 with TRBJ2-7, with a tentative D call TRBD2 (7 bases). Germline CDR1 and CDR2: LNHDA and SQIVND (reference sequence). The CDR3 sequence is 15 residues long. V lost 4 bases and J lost 4, with 17 bases in between. The DNA read from the CDR3 is TGTGCCAGTAGTAGTAGTTCGGGGGGCGGGTACGAG. This encodes CASSSSSGGGYE. The CDR3 in its entirety is CASSSSSGGGYEQYF.

Details on this clone: The read is 3 residues too short to cover the CDR3 end, so that end is filled in from the germline J gene. J is TRBJ2-7 and V is TRBV14, with D perhaps matching TRBD1 or TRBD2 (5 bases each). This CDR3 has 13 amino acids. V was cut by 2 bases and J by 5 bases, with 10 bases left in between. Germline V gene sequence: CDR1 SGHDN, CDR2 FVKESK. The sequenced CDR3 bases are TGTGCCAGCAGCCAAATGAGAGGGGACGAG. Its protein is CASSQMRGDE. The whole CDR3 sequence reads CASSQMRGDEQYF.

Points on this clone: The read gets to within 3 residues of the CDR3 end, and the germline J gene fills in the rest. The chain links TRBV11-2 to TRBJ2-1; the match to TRBD2 covers 14 bases. CDR1 is SGHAT and CDR2 is FQNNGV in the germline V gene. The V and J ends lost 5 bases and 5 bases, in that order; junction bases with no gene match: 2. The length of the CDR3 is 15 residues. The CDR3 sequence: CASSEGLAGDNEQFF. Incomplete CDR3 DNA: TGTGCCAGCAGCGAGGGACTAGCGGGGGACAATGAG.

About this clone itself: The observed sequence ends 3 residues before the CDR3 terminus, with the missing tail filled in from the germline J gene. The genes are TRBV3-1 (or the pseudogene TRBV3-2) and TRBJ2-2, with 8 positions matching TRBD2. CDR1 and CDR2 (germline): LGHDT, YNNKEL (reference sequence). This CDR3 contains 18 residues. CDR3 sequence: CASSLDWGRGGSQLVLFF. The part of the CDR3 DNA that was read is TGTGCCAGCAGCCTTGACTGGGGGCGCGGGGGGTCCCAACTCGTG.

For this clone: The read finishes 3 residues shy of the CDR3 end, and the germline J gene is used to complete it. The rearrangement joins TRBV5-1 to TRBJ2-7, with 10 bases lining up with TRBD1. This CDR3 comprises 14 residues. From germline, CDR1 is SGHRS and CDR2 YFSETQ. V trimming: 2 bases; J trimming: 3 bases; junction bases outside the gene matches: 2. CDR3 sequence reads: CASSFGDRGYEQYF. CDR3 DNA (partial): TGCGCCAGCAGCTTCGGGGACAGGGGCTACGAG. Together with reference TRBV5-1 and TRBJ2-7, the CDR3 gives the full variable domain: KAGVTQTPRYLIKTRGQQVTLSCSPISGHRSVSWYQQTPGQGLQFLFEYFSETQRNKGNFPGRFSGRQFSNSRSEMNVSTLELGDSALYLCASSFGDRGYEQYFGPGTRLTVT.

A note on this clone: The CDR3 end is not reached by the read, which stops 3 residues before it; the germline J gene fills it in. This chain uses TRBV19 with TRBJ2-1, with 12 bases aligning to TRBD2. Per germline, CDR1 LNHDA and CDR2 SQIVND (reference sequence). This CDR3 spans 16 amino acids. V shed 5 bases, J shed 2 bases, and the junction held 4 bases outside the gene matches. The covered CDR3 bases are TGTGCCAGTAGTTCCCTAGCGGGGGGGCCCTACAATGAG. The encoded protein is CASSSLAGGPYNE. The complete CDR3 sequence is CASSSLAGGPYNEQFF.

The CDR3 loop is CAGYSGANVLFF. The CDR3 DNA, read in part, is TGTGCCGGGTACTCTGGGGCCAACGTA. The chain couples TRBV11-2 to TRBJ1-4, with D possibly matching TRBD1 (5 bases). The observed sequence ends 3 residues before the CDR3 terminus, with the missing tail filled in from the germline J gene. From germline, CDR1 is SGHAT and CDR2 FQNNGV. This CDR3 contains 12 residues.

As for this clone: The DNA ends 3 residues before the CDR3 does, and the rest of the CDR3 is filled in from the germline J gene. The chain is built from TRBV6-1 and TRBJ1-1, with TRBD1 as a possible D gene (5 bases). Germline CDR1 is MNHNS and CDR2 is SASEGT. V was cut by 2 bases and J by 1 base, with 8 bases left in between. The CDR3 consists of 14 residues. CDR3 region: CASSELGRNTEAFF. CDR3 DNA, as far as it was read: TGTGCCAGCAGTGAATTGGGGCGGAACACTGAA.

Comment on this clone: Read data end 3 residues before the CDR3 end; the end is taken from the germline J gene. This chain links TRBV5-6 with TRBJ1-2; 7 bases fit TRBD1. CDR3 length equals 13 residues. Germline V gene sequence: CDR1 SGHDT, CDR2 YYEEEE. CDR3 DNA (partial): TGTGCCAGCAGCTACGGGACAGAAGTAGGC. Translation gives CASSYGTEVG. The CDR3 reads in full as CASSYGTEVGYTF.

Worth noting for this clone: The sequenced fragment ends 3 residues before the CDR3 boundary, so the rest is inferred from the germline J gene. This chain connects TRBV7-9 to TRBJ2-1; the D is unclear. This CDR3 contains 15 residues. Germline CDR1 and CDR2: SEHNR and FQNEAQ (reference sequence). Deletions cut 5 bases from V and 5 bases from J, with 16 bases between. The CDR3 here is CASSQLQTEDNEQFF. CDR3 DNA (partial): TGTGCCAGCAGCCAACTTCAAACAGAAGACAATGAG.

With regard to this clone: The sequence runs out 3 residues before the end of the CDR3; the remainder is reconstructed from the germline J gene. The gene calls are TRBV18 and TRBJ1-2; D is possibly TRBD1 (5 bases). Germline V gives CDR1 KGHSH, CDR2 LQKENI. The CDR3 has 15 amino acids. CDR3: CASSPLLAGGDTYTF. The covered CDR3 bases are TGTGCCAGCTCACCACTACTAGCGGGGGGAGATACC.

Comments on this clone: The junction departs from germline at one end; a sequencing error may be responsible. With the read ending 3 residues before the CDR3 end, the germline J gene is used to fill in that end. Other DNA sequences from this sample encode an identical CDR3 as well. The chain has TRBV19 and TRBJ1-3; 7 nucleotides line up with TRBD1. CDR3 length equals 14 residues. Per germline, CDR1 LNHDA and CDR2 SQIVND (reference sequence). Incomplete CDR3 DNA: TGTGCCAGTAAAAAGACAGGGTTCGGAAACACA. Its translation is CASKKTGFGNT. The CDR3, in full, reads CASKKTGFGNTIYF.

A note on this clone: Read sequence stops 3 residues before the CDR3 end, and the germline J gene provides the missing end. The chain uses TRBV7-9 and TRBJ2-7; tentative D call: TRBD2 (5 bases). Germline V CDR1 and CDR2: SEHNR, FQNEAQ (reference sequence). V lost 6 bases and J 5 bases, leaving 8 bases between the germline ends. This CDR3 comprises 11 residues. This chain's CDR3 is CASRLGDEQYF. The sequenced CDR3 bases are TGTGCCAGCAGACTAGGTGACGAG. Filled out from reference TRBV7-9 and TRBJ2-7, the complete variable domain reads DTGVSQNPRHKITKRGQNVTFRCDPISEHNRLYWYRQTLGQGPEFLTYFQNEAQLEKSRLLSDRFSAERPKGSFSTLEIQRTEQGDSAMYLCASRLGDEQYFGPGTRLTVT.

The CDR3 sequence is CASSRQGGDSPLHF. The DNA read from the CDR3 is TGCGCCAGCAGCCGCCAGGGGGGCGATTCACCC. V is TRBV4-1 and J is TRBJ1-6; 7 bases match TRBD1. With the read ending 3 residues before the CDR3 end, the germline J gene is used to fill in that end. Germline assignment: CDR1 MGHRA and CDR2 YSYEKL. The junction had 5 bases not matched to a gene; V was cut back by 4 bases and J by 8 bases. CDR3 length: 14 residues.